The T cell receptor beta chain under discussion was sequenced for a study of blood T cell repertoires in COVID-19. Study summary: The origin of the acute and convalescent COVID-19 samples was the United States, Italy and Spain.

Only in-frame clones appear in the TCRdb table, and some are missing; sequencing was by immunoSEQ multiplex PCR. The table records 170,000 or so clones, approximately 86% of them present only once. The CDR3 is 16 amino acids. The V and J ends lost 2 bases and 0 bases, in that order; junction bases with no gene match: 2. The germline gives CDR1 MNHEY, CDR2 SVGAGI. The chain employs TRBV6-5 and TRBJ2-2; 8 nucleotides align to TRBD1. Source material: peripheral blood. This clonotype was sampled from a man in his sixties with COVID-19, enrolled during active disease. The CDR3 region is CASSYPGQANTGELFF. In DNA, the CDR3 is TGTGCCAGCAGTTACCCGGGACAGGCGAACACCGGGGAGCTGTTTTTT.